This record covers a single T cell receptor (beta chain). Only in-frame clones appear in the TCRdb table, and some are missing; sequencing was by immunoSEQ multiplex PCR. The table has some 170,000 clones, roughly 80% seen once. This entry is derived from a study of blood T cell repertoires in COVID-19. Turning to the study itself: Researchers got acute and convalescent COVID-19 samples from the United States, Italy and Spain.

This CDR3 is built from 16 residues. Per germline, CDR1 LNHNV and CDR2 YYDKDF (reference sequence). J was trimmed by 4 bases and V by 0 bases; bases with no gene match: 6. The chain joins TRBV15 to TRBJ2-1; 7 nucleotides agree with TRBD1. This sequence originates from a man between 60 and 75 years old with acute or convalescent COVID-19. What was sequenced was peripheral blood. Here the CDR3 reads CATSRDGQGVYNEQFF. The CDR3 DNA reads TGTGCCACCAGCAGAGATGGGCAGGGGGTTTACAATGAGCAGTTCTTC.